This TCR beta chain emerged from a study of T cell responses to AZD1222 COVID-19 vaccine. Whole-study results and caveats: Females outnumbered males among donors, who were mostly white British; clonal diversity was possibly underestimated. Rises in breadth and depth of Spike-specific TCRs came after two AZD1222 doses. The study found vaccine-associated CD4 TCRs spanning spike, dominant at 160-218 and 743-854. Of the AZD1222 recipients, only 6 or 7 were seropositive at baseline.

The protocol was immunoSEQ multiplex PCR, while the TCRdb copy is restricted to in-frame clones and leaves out a portion. The table includes around 150,000 clones, roughly 90% detected once. A note on this clone: The target antigen is unknown.

The CDR3 runs 16 residues. Germline V gene lookup returns CDR1 KGHDR and CDR2 SFDVKD. The germline V and J ends were trimmed by 5 bases and 2 bases, with 15 bases remaining between them. The sequence was obtained from an adult who received the AZD1222 COVID-19 vaccine. The chain employs TRBV24-1 and TRBJ2-1, with D unclear. The sample in question was peripheral blood, obtained 28 days after the second AZD1222 dose. In DNA, the CDR3 is TGTGCCACCAGTGGGGGTCTCCACGGCCCCTACAATGAGCAGTTCTTC. It yields the protein CATSGGLHGPYNEQFF.